A selection of T cell receptor beta chains follows, all from one sample in a study of post-analysis software for immune sequencing data. TCRdb itself ran the PCR reads through MiXCR, one entry per CDR3 protein. The sample carries hundreds of thousands of distinct CDR3 sequences, approximately 30% recorded once. The sequenced sample was blood. The receptors derive from a girl aged 10-17 years with multiple sclerosis. CDR3s include the opening cysteine and the closing phenylalanine or tryptophan. The D gene is left open where the match is weak. Clone sizes are given selectively: once, few, many, or a class where the clone is expanded.

12,-,-,TRBJ1-1,TRBV29-1,CSPTRGLSEAFF,TGCAGCCCCACCAGGGGACTGAGTGAAGCTTTCTTT
14,few,TRBD2,TRBJ2-1,TRBV10-3,CAIGLAGVSSEQFF,TGTGCCATTGGGCTAGCGGGGGTCTCAAGTGAGCAGTTCTTC
12,once,TRBD2,TRBJ2-3,TRBV20-1,CSAGGVYDTLYF,TGCAGTGCTGGGGGGGTCTATGATACGCTGTATTTT
18,-,TRBD1,TRBJ2-7,TRBV12-3/TRBV12-4,CASSKWDSSSRGSYEQYF,TGTGCCAGCAGTAAATGGGACAGTTCCTCCCGGGGCTCCTACGAGCAGTACTTC
15,-,TRBD2,TRBJ2-5,TRBV5-1,CASSLPAGEKETQYF,TGCGCCAGCAGCTTACCGGCGGGAGAGAAAGAGACCCAGTACTTC
16,-,-,TRBJ2-1,TRBV11-2,CASSSGSLPYQETQFF,TGTGCCAGCAGCTCCGGCTCTCTTCCGTACCAAGAGACCCAGTTCTTC
13,many,-,TRBJ1-6,TRBV5-6,CASTEQGYSPLHF,TGTGCCAGCACTGAGCAGGGATATTCACCCCTCCACTTT
11,-,-,TRBJ1-1,TRBV27,CASRLGGEAFF,TGTGCCAGCAGATTAGGGGGAGAAGCTTTCTTT
16,few,TRBD1,TRBJ2-7,TRBV7-2,CASSLARTGAGYEQYF,TGTGCCAGCAGCTTAGCCCGGACAGGGGCGGGGTACGAGCAGTACTTC
14,many,TRBD2,TRBJ2-5,TRBV5-1,CASSRSGGQETQYF,TGCGCCAGCAGCCGTAGCGGGGGCCAAGAGACCCAGTACTTC
16,-,-,TRBJ2-2,TRBV12-3/TRBV12-4,CASSPGSGTYTGELFF,TGTGCCAGCAGTCCAGGGTCCGGGACTTACACCGGGGAGCTGTTTTTT
15,-,TRBD1,TRBJ2-3,TRBV19,CASSMRTGLTDTQYF,TGTGCCAGTAGTATGCGGACAGGTTTGACAGATACGCAGTATTTT
14,-,-,TRBJ1-1,TRBV6-6,CASSYSQRNTEAFF,TGTGCCAGCAGTTACAGTCAGCGGAACACTGAAGCTTTCTTT
14,-,-,TRBJ2-1,TRBV24-1,CATSDLDSQETQFF,TGTGCCACCAGTGATTTGGACAGCCAAGAGACCCAGTTCTTC
15,many,TRBD2,TRBJ2-1,TRBV5-6,CASSLGGRAYNEQFF,TGTGCCAGCAGCTTAGGTGGGAGGGCCTACAATGAGCAGTTCTTC
12,-,-,TRBJ1-2,TRBV20-1,CSASTGTLGYTF,TGCAGTGCTTCGACCGGGACGCTAGGCTACACCTTC
15,-,-,TRBJ2-1,TRBV7-9,CASSAGTPSYNEQFF,TGTGCCAGCAGTGCCGGGACTCCCTCCTACAATGAGCAGTTCTTC
13,few,-,TRBJ2-3,TRBV6-2/TRBV6-3,CASSYSPGVTQYF,TGTGCCAGCAGTTACTCTCCCGGGGTAACGCAGTATTTT
16,-,TRBD2,TRBJ2-1,TRBV7-6,CASSRGLAGAYNEQFF,TGTGCCAGCAGCCGCGGACTAGCGGGGGCCTACAATGAGCAGTTCTTC
15,once,TRBD1,TRBJ1-6,TRBV6-5,CASSSPDRARTPPHF,TGTGCCAGCAGTAGCCCCGACAGGGCAAGGACACCCCCCCACTTT
13,-,-,TRBJ2-7,TRBV12-3/TRBV12-4,CASSLYPGDEQYF,TGTGCCAGCAGTTTATACCCCGGGGACGAGCAGTACTTC
16,-,TRBD2,TRBJ2-1,TRBV5-1,CASSSQSGTDFDEQFF,TGCGCCAGCAGCTCTCAGAGCGGGACGGATTTCGATGAGCAGTTCTTC
16,-,TRBD2,TRBJ2-1,TRBV29-1,CSVGVREITSYNEQFF,TGCAGCGTTGGGGTGCGGGAGATCACCTCCTACAATGAGCAGTTCTTC
16,-,TRBD1,TRBJ2-5,TRBV4-2,CASSQGGQGARETQYF,TGTGCCAGCAGCCAAGGGGGACAGGGGGCGCGTGAGACCCAGTACTTC
15,-,TRBD1,TRBJ2-7,TRBV7-2,CASSFQGAGSYEQYF,TGTGCCAGCAGCTTCCAGGGGGCGGGGTCCTACGAGCAGTACTTC
15,-,TRBD2,TRBJ2-1,TRBV20-1,CSASSVAGSYSEQFF,TGCAGTGCTAGTTCGGTAGCGGGCTCCTACAGTGAGCAGTTCTTC
14,-,-,TRBJ1-5,TRBV24-1,CATSPAGEGQPQHF,TGTGCCACCAGCCCAGCAGGGGAGGGTCAGCCCCAGCATTTT
14,few,-,TRBJ1-1,TRBV5-1,CASSSGVWNTEAFF,TGCGCCAGCAGCTCGGGGGTCTGGAACACTGAAGCTTTCTTT
16,-,-,TRBJ2-6,TRBV28,CAITEDSVSGANVLTF,TGTGCCATAACCGAGGACAGTGTTTCTGGGGCCAACGTCCTGACTTTC
14,many,TRBD1,TRBJ2-7,TRBV7-6,CASSMLTGGYEQYF,TGTGCCAGCAGCATGCTGACAGGGGGTTACGAGCAGTACTTC
14,-,TRBD2,TRBJ2-7,TRBV20-1,CSASWLAGVYEQYF,TGCAGTGCTAGTTGGCTAGCGGGAGTTTACGAGCAGTACTTC